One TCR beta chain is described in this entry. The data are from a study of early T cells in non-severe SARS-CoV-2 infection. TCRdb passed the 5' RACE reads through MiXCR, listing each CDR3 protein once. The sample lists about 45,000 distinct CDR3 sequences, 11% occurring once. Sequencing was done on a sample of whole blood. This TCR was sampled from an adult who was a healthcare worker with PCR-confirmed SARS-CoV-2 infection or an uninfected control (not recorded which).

Written as DNA, the CDR3 is TGTGCCAGCAGTTATTATGGGACTAGCCTATCCTACGAGCAGTACTTC. Protein: CASSYYGTSLSYEQYF. V and J are TRBV6-5 and TRBJ2-7; 9 nucleotides line up with TRBD2. The ends lost 3 bases at V and 1 base at J; junction bases unmatched: 7. CDR1 is MNHEY and CDR2 is SVGAGI in the germline V gene. The CDR3 length is 16 residues.